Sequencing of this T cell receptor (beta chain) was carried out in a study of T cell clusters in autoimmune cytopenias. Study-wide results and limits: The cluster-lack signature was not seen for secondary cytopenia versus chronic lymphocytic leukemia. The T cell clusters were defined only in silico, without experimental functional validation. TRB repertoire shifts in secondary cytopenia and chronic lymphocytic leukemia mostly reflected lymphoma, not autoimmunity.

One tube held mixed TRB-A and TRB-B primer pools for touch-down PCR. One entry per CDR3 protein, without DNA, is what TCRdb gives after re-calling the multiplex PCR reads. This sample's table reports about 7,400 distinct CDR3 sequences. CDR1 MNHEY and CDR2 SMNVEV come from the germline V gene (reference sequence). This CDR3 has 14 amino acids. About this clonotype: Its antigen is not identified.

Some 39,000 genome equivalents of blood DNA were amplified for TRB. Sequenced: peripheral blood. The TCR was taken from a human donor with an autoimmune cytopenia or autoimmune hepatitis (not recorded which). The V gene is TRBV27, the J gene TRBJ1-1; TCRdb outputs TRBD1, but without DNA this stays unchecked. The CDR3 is CASSSPRKNTEAFF.